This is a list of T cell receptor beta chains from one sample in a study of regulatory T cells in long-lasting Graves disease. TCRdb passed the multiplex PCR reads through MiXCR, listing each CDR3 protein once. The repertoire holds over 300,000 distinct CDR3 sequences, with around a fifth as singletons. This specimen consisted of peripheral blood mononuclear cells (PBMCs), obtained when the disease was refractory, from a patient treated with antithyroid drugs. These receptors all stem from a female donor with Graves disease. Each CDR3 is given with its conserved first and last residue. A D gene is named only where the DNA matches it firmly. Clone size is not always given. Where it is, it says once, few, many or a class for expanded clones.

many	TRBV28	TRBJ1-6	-	CASSQTGTQSPLHF	TGTGCCAGCAGTCAAACAGGGACTCAATCACCCCTCCACTTT
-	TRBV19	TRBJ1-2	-	CASSYLRWGHCGYTF	TGTGCCAGTAGCTACCTTAGATGGGGCCACTGTGGCTACACCTTC
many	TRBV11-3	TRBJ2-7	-	CASSLTSNSYEQYF	TGTGCCAGCAGCTTGACGTCGAACTCCTACGAGCAGTACTTC
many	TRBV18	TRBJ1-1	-	CASSTTSVPSNTEAFF	TGTGCCAGCTCAACGACGTCCGTGCCATCGAACACTGAAGCTTTCTTT
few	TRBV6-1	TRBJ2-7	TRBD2	CASGSGGNEQYF	TGTGCCAGCGGGAGCGGGGGGAACGAGCAGTACTTC
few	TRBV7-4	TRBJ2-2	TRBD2	CASTFTQPPGGKNTGELFF	TGTGCCAGCACCTTTACCCAGCCGCCCGGGGGGAAGAACACCGGGGAGCTGTTTTTT
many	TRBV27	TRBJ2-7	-	CASRGGAYEQYF	TGTGCCAGCAGAGGGGGTGCCTACGAGCAGTACTTC
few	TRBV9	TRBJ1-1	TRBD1	CASSVNGQGSTEAFF	TGTGCCAGCAGCGTTAATGGACAGGGGAGTACTGAAGCTTTCTTT
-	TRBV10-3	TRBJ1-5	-	CAAAGDYSNQPRHF	TGTGCCGCCGCGGGGGATTATAGCAATCAGCCCCGGCATTTT
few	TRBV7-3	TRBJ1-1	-	CASSLTRDTEAFF	TGTGCCAGCAGCTTAACTAGAGACACTGAAGCTTTCTTT
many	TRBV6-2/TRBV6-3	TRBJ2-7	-	CASSYIGRAHEQYF	TGTGCCAGCAGTTACATCGGCAGGGCCCACGAGCAGTACTTC
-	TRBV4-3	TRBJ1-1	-	CASSQLTVNTEAFF	TGCGCCAGCAGCCAGCTGACGGTAAACACTGAAGCTTTCTTT
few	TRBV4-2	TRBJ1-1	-	CASSQEGSINTEAFF	TGTGCCAGCAGCCAAGAGGGCAGCATAAACACTGAAGCTTTCTTT
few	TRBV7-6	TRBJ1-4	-	CASTSLGGEKLFF	TGTGCCAGCACCTCCCTTGGGGGCGAAAAACTGTTTTTT
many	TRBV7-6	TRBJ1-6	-	CASSLAQGGGSPLHF	TGTGCCAGCAGCTTAGCGCAAGGGGGAGGTTCACCCCTCCACTTT
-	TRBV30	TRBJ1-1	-	CAWSVRSGGPNTEAFF	TGTGCCTGGAGTGTAAGGTCGGGCGGGCCCAACACTGAAGCTTTCTTT
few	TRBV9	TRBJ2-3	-	CASSVGLAPRPDTQYF	TGTGCCAGCAGCGTAGGTCTAGCGCCTAGACCAGATACGCAGTATTTT
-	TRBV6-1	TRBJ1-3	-	CATTPTGNTIYF	TGTGCCACCACCCCCACAGGAAACACCATATATTTT
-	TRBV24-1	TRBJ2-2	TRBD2	CATSRSLAGEWNTGELFF	TGTGCCACCAGTAGATCACTAGCGGGAGAATGGAACACCGGGGAGCTGTTTTTT
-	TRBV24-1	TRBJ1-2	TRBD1	CATSDRTGKGYTF	TGTGCCACCAGTGATAGGACAGGGAAGGGCTACACCTTC
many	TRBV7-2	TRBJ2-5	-	CASSLAGQPQETQYF	TGTGCCAGCAGCTTAGCGGGACAACCCCAAGAGACCCAGTACTTC
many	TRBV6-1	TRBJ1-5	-	CASSTSHREGNQPQHF	TGTGCCAGCAGTACCTCCCACAGGGAGGGTAATCAGCCCCAGCATTTT
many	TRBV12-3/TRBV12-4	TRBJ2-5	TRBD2	CASSSGGPTETQYF	TGTGCCAGCAGTTCGGGGGGGCCCACAGAGACCCAGTACTTC
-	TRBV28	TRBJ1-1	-	CASSFWGGRQGTEAFF	TGTGCCAGCAGTTTTTGGGGGGGCAGGCAGGGCACTGAAGCTTTCTTT
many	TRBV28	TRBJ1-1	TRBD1	CASSPGQVEAFF	TGTGCCAGCAGTCCCGGACAGGTGGAAGCTTTCTTT
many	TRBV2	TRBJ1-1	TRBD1	CASSPPGQAVILTEAFF	TGTGCCAGCAGTCCTCCGGGACAGGCAGTCATTCTCACTGAAGCTTTCTTT
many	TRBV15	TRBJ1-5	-	CATSSAGYSNQPQHF	TGTGCCACCAGCAGTGCAGGCTATAGCAATCAGCCCCAGCATTTT
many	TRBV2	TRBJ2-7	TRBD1	CASRRTGARISSYEQYF	TGTGCCAGCAGACGGACAGGAGCTCGGATTAGCTCCTACGAGCAGTACTTC
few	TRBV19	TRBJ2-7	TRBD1	CASKTFSGTGAYEQYF	TGTGCCAGTAAGACCTTTTCCGGGACAGGGGCCTACGAGCAGTACTTC
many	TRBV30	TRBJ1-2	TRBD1	CAWVKQGRSYGYTF	TGTGCCTGGGTTAAACAGGGGAGATCGTATGGCTACACCTTC
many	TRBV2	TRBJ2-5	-	CASSLLGRETQYF	TGTGCCAGCAGTTTACTAGGACGGGAGACCCAGTACTTC
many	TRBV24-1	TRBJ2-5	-	CATSDPQEYKETQYF	TGTGCCACCAGTGACCCACAGGAGTACAAAGAGACCCAGTACTTC
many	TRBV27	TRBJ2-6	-	CASSLTGANVLTF	TGTGCCAGCAGTTTAACCGGGGCCAACGTCCTGACTTTC
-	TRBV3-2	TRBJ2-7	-	CASSLKVTDRDYEQYF	TGTGCCAGCAGCCTGAAGGTCACAGACAGGGACTACGAGCAGTACTTC
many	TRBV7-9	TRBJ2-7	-	CASSPFASYEQYF	TGTGCCAGCAGCCCGTTCGCCTCCTACGAGCAGTACTTC
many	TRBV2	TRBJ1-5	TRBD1	CASTGGGQPQHF	TGTGCCAGCACAGGGGGCGGACAGCCCCAGCATTTT
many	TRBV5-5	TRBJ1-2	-	CASSFTGLNYGYTF	TGTGCCAGCAGCTTCACAGGGCTCAACTATGGCTACACCTTC
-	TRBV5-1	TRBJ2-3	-	CASSLVPARTDTQYF	TGCGCCAGCAGCTTGGTCCCAGCCCGCACAGATACGCAGTATTTT
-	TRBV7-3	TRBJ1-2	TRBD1	CASRRTGGDGYTF	TGTGCCAGCAGACGTACAGGGGGGGATGGCTACACCTTC
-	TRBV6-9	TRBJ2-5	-	CASSYHGGQETQYF	TGTGCCAGCAGTTATCATGGGGGCCAAGAGACCCAGTACTTC
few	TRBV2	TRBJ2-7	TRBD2	CASSDGRGETYEQYF	TGTGCCAGCAGTGATGGGCGGGGGGAGACCTACGAGCAGTACTTC
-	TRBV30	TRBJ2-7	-	CAWSWGPRYEQYF	TGTGCCTGGAGTTGGGGACCCCGCTACGAGCAGTACTTC
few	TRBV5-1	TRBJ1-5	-	CASSFGGAFGNQPQHF	TGCGCCAGCAGCTTTGGGGGGGCATTTGGCAATCAGCCCCAGCATTTT
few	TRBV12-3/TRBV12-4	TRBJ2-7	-	CASSLSARFYEQYF	TGTGCCAGCAGTTTATCCGCCAGGTTCTACGAGCAGTACTTC
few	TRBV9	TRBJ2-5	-	CASSVSPGVETQYF	TGTGCCAGCAGCGTTTCCCCCGGGGTAGAGACCCAGTACTTC
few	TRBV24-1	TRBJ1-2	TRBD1	CATSGGQDEASYTF	TGTGCCACCAGTGGAGGACAGGACGAGGCCAGCTACACCTTC